Listed below are T cell receptor beta chains from one sample, sequenced in a study of T cells after yellow fever vaccination. MiXCR, run by TCRdb on the 5' RACE reads, gives a single entry per CDR3 protein. The repertoire includes about 260,000 distinct CDR3 sequences, 5.2% of them detected once, and around 3.3% sits in the top ten. This specimen was CD4+ T cells sorted from PBMCs, taken on the day of the yellow fever booster vaccination. Receptors were obtained from a man younger than 30 who received the YFV17D yellow fever vaccine. Both conserved end residues are part of each CDR3. D genes are given only for firm matches. Not every row has a clone size; where given, it reads once, few, many or a size class.

size: many
J: TRBJ2-4
V: TRBV4-2
D: NA
CDR3: CASSQDSSRAKNIQYF
DNA: TGTGCCAGCAGCCAAGATAGTTCCAGGGCCAAAAACATTCAGTACTTC

size: NA
J: TRBJ1-2
V: TRBV4-3
D: NA
CDR3: CASSQGNSHINRNGYTF
DNA: TGCGCCAGCAGCCAAGGCAACAGCCACATTAATAGGAATGGCTACACCTTC

size: once
J: TRBJ2-7
V: TRBV12-3/TRBV12-4
D: TRBD1
CDR3: CASKIRQGANELYF
DNA: TGTGCCAGCAAGATCCGACAGGGGGCTAACGAGCTGTACTTC

size: many
J: TRBJ1-5
V: TRBV6-6
D: NA
CDR3: CASSYDGGNQPQHF
DNA: TGTGCCAGCAGTTATGACGGAGGAAATCAGCCCCAGCATTTT

size: many
J: TRBJ1-4
V: TRBV10-2
D: NA
CDR3: CASLDQGLEKLFF
DNA: TGCGCCAGTCTAGACCAGGGATTGGAAAAACTGTTTTTT

size: many
J: TRBJ1-6
V: TRBV5-1
D: NA
CDR3: CASSVGNNSPLHF
DNA: TGCGCCAGCAGCGTCGGGAATAATTCACCCCTCCACTTT

size: many
J: TRBJ2-3
V: TRBV4-3
D: TRBD2
CDR3: CASSQGTSGGSDTQYF
DNA: TGCGCCAGCAGCCAAGGGACTAGCGGGGGGTCAGATACGCAGTATTTT

size: NA
J: TRBJ2-6
V: TRBV7-9
D: NA
CDR3: CASSSSPFGAGANVLTF
DNA: TGTGCCAGCAGCTCCTCTCCCTTTGGGGCTGGGGCCAACGTCCTGACTTTC

size: NA
J: TRBJ2-4
V: TRBV5-4
D: TRBD1
CDR3: CASSLTGEAKNIQYF
DNA: TGTGCCAGCAGCCTGACAGGGGAGGCGAAAAACATTCAGTACTTC

size: many
J: TRBJ2-3
V: TRBV5-1
D: NA
CDR3: CASSWPRDPDTQYF
DNA: TGCGCCAGCAGCTGGCCCAGGGATCCAGATACGCAGTATTTT

size: NA
J: TRBJ1-3
V: TRBV5-1
D: NA
CDR3: CASSLGSSGNTIYF
DNA: TGCGCCAGCAGCTTGGGCAGCTCTGGAAACACCATATATTTT

size: NA
J: TRBJ1-1
V: TRBV7-2
D: NA
CDR3: CASRPRSRQTNTEAFF
DNA: TGTGCCAGCAGGCCAAGATCTAGACAGACGAACACTGAAGCTTTCTTT

size: NA
J: TRBJ1-2
V: TRBV24-1
D: NA
CDR3: CATSDPNSYYGYTF
DNA: TGTGCCACCAGTGACCCGAACAGTTACTATGGCTACACCTTC

size: many
J: TRBJ1-1
V: TRBV5-6
D: NA
CDR3: CASSLAITGGAFF
DNA: TGTGCCAGCAGCTTGGCCATCACGGGGGGAGCTTTCTTT

size: few
J: TRBJ2-3
V: TRBV5-1
D: NA
CDR3: CASRSGVSTDTQYF
DNA: TGCGCCAGCAGATCCGGGGTTAGCACAGATACGCAGTATTTT

size: many
J: TRBJ2-1
V: TRBV4-3
D: TRBD2
CDR3: CASSQRSGLAGLGEQFF
DNA: TGCGCCAGCAGCCAACGGTCGGGACTAGCGGGGTTGGGGGAGCAGTTCTTC

size: NA
J: TRBJ2-3
V: TRBV6-2/TRBV6-3
D: NA
CDR3: CASSYGAYGAGSGTDTQYF
DNA: TGTGCCAGCAGTTACGGGGCATACGGGGCCGGTTCTGGCACAGATACGCAGTATTTT

size: many
J: TRBJ1-2
V: TRBV12-3/TRBV12-4
D: NA
CDR3: CASSLTQGYNYGYTF
DNA: TGTGCCAGCAGTTTAACCCAGGGCTATAACTATGGCTACACCTTC

size: NA
J: TRBJ1-1
V: TRBV6-6
D: NA
CDR3: CASSPDLGNTEAFF
DNA: TGTGCCAGCAGTCCCGACCTGGGAAACACTGAAGCTTTCTTT

size: few
J: TRBJ1-2
V: TRBV21-1
D: NA
CDR3: CASSKFVQALTRGYTF
DNA: TGTGCCAGCAGCAAATTTGTCCAGGCATTAACTAGGGGCTACACCTTC

size: few
J: TRBJ2-1
V: TRBV4-3
D: NA
CDR3: CASSQVPFSEQFF
DNA: TGCGCCAGCAGCCAAGTCCCCTTTTCTGAGCAGTTCTTC

size: many
J: TRBJ2-3
V: TRBV6-6
D: NA
CDR3: CASSYSRVYDTQYF
DNA: TGTGCCAGCAGTTACTCGAGGGTCTACGATACGCAGTATTTT